The source of this TCR beta chain is a study of CD8 T cells in Susac syndrome. cDNA came from roughly 0.53 to 1 ug RNA primed by random hexamers. Via MiXCR, TCRdb re-called the immunoSEQ multiplex PCR reads, giving one row per CDR3 protein. This sample has 100,000 to 150,000 distinct CDR3 sequences; 75% to 90% occur once, and the top ten carry roughly 0.5%. Germline trimming cut 4 bases from V and 4 bases from J; bases unmatched to any gene: 16. Germline V gene sequence: CDR1 MGHRA, CDR2 YSYEKL. There are 17 residues in the CDR3. The source material was CD8+ T cells from PBMCs. This receptor was obtained from a human donor with multiple sclerosis. The rearrangement links TRBV4-1 to TRBJ2-7, with 7 bases identical to TRBD2. CDR3 residues: CASSLRLGTTSRYEQYV. The DNA for the CDR3 is TGCGCCAGCAGCCTTAGGTTGGGGACTACCTCGAGGTACGAGCAGTACGTC.